One and the same sample provided the 30 T cell receptor beta chains below, sequenced in a study of cytomegalovirus exposure and HLA in healthy donors. It was with 60 Vbeta and 13 Jbeta primers that the PCR ran. Sequencing was performed with immunoSEQ multiplex PCR; in TCRdb, only in-frame clones are kept and a portion is missing. The sample contains about 200,000 clones, around 73% of which appear only once. The sample consisted of PBMCs. The receptor set was obtained from a woman aged 30 to 39 in good health and CMV-seropositive.

The gene calls are TRBV7-9 and TRBJ2-5; D unresolved. V was trimmed by 0 bases and J by 10 bases, leaving 15 bases between them. Germline V gives CDR1 SEHNR, CDR2 FQNEAQ (reference sequence). The CDR3 extends over 14 amino acids. This CDR3 is CASSLALAVSDQYF. DNA for the CDR3: TGTGCCAGCAGCTTAGCGCTGGCGGTGTCTGACCAGTACTTC.

The chain couples TRBV28 to TRBJ1-1, with 7 bases fitting TRBD1. The CDR3 length is 15 residues. Per the germline V gene, CDR1 is MDHEN and CDR2 is SYDVKM. The ends lost 5 bases at V and 2 bases at J; junction bases unmatched: 8. CDR3 sequence: CASSPSGQTNTEAFF. CDR3 coding DNA: TGTGCCAGCAGTCCCTCGGGACAGACAAACACTGAAGCTTTCTTT.

The chain combines TRBV18 with TRBJ2-7; TRBD1 might be the D (6 bases). Trimming removed 2 bases from V and 1 base from J, with 15 bases in between. The CDR3 length is 16 residues. The V gene's germline CDR1 is KGHSH and CDR2 LQKENI. The CDR3: CASSPDLGTKSYEQYF. CDR3 coding DNA: TGTGCCAGCTCACCAGATCTGGGGACAAAGTCCTACGAGCAGTACTTC.

This chain uses TRBV4-2 with TRBJ1-5; perhaps TRBD1 as D (6 bases). Trimming left V 1 base short and J 7 bases short, with 14 bases between. Germline-derived CDR1 and CDR2 are LGHNA and YNFKEQ. The CDR3 extends over 15 amino acids. CDR3 in DNA: TGTGCCAGCAGCCAAGGGCGGCAGGGACAACAGCCCCAGCATTTT. Translation: CASSQGRQGQQPQHF.

The rearrangement joins TRBV7-3 to TRBJ1-6; TRBD1 aligns across 7 bases. Germline V gene sequence: CDR1 SGHTA, CDR2 FQGTGA. This CDR3 is 14 amino acids long. The V gene end was trimmed by 5 bases and the J gene end by 9 bases; junction bases not matched to a gene: 7. CDR3 sequence: CASSQGQAGSPLHF. The DNA of the CDR3 is TGTGCCAGCAGCCAAGGACAGGCGGGTTCACCCCTCCACTTT.

The table lists this clone with a count of one. This chain connects TRBV7-2 to TRBJ2-7, with a weak D call TRBD1 (6 bases). The length of the CDR3 is 13 residues. Germline CDR1 and CDR2: SGHTA and FQGNSA. The ends were cut back, 5 bases at V and 2 bases at J, with 10 bases in the middle. CDR3 sequence (DNA): TGTGCCAGCAGCGGGGGACACCCCTACGAGCAGTACTTC. This gives the protein CASSGGHPYEQYF.

This chain links TRBV25-1 with TRBJ2-4; 8 nucleotides align to TRBD1. Germline V gene sequence: CDR1 MGHDK, CDR2 SYGVNS. This CDR3 has 16 amino acids. V lost 3 bases to trimming and J lost 0 bases; unmatched junction nucleotides: 4. CDR3 DNA sequence: TGTGCCAGCAGTGATGGACAGGGTACAGCCAAAAACATTCAGTACTTC. Its protein product is CASSDGQGTAKNIQYF.

This rearrangement joins TRBV11-3 to TRBJ2-2, with D possibly matching TRBD2 (6 bases). This CDR3 has 16 residues. V lost 4 bases, J lost 5 bases, and 17 bases lay in between. Germline-derived CDR1 and CDR2 are SGHNT and YENEEA. The CDR3 sequence is CASSSRGRAGTGELFF. In DNA, the CDR3 is TGTGCCAGCAGCTCCCGCGGAAGGGCGGGAACCGGGGAGCTGTTTTTT.

This chain uses TRBV28 with TRBJ2-2; TRBD2 matches at 8 bases. Germline V gene lookup returns CDR1 MDHEN and CDR2 SYDVKM. With 7 bases clipped from V and 4 bases from J, the junction kept 8 bases outside the gene matches. This CDR3 is built from 15 residues. Here the CDR3 DNA reads TGTGCCAGCACCCCAGCGGGAGTTACCACCGGGGAGCTGTTTTTT. It translates to CASTPAGVTTGELFF.

This chain uses TRBV18 with TRBJ2-3, with TRBD2 matching 10 bases. The germline CDR1 and CDR2 sequences are KGHSH and LQKENI. This CDR3 region has 17 residues. Unmatched junction bases numbered 8, after V lost 3 bases and J lost 2 bases. CDR3 sequence (DNA): TGTGCCAGCTCACCGACCTCTAGCGGGAGTCCCACAGATACGCAGTATTTT. Its translation is CASSPTSSGSPTDTQYF.

V is TRBV7-2 and J is TRBJ1-3; no firm D call. CDR1 SGHTA and CDR2 FQGNSA come from the germline V gene. This CDR3 is 15 amino acids long. The V and J ends lost 1 base and 2 bases respectively, with 9 bases between them. The CDR3 reads CASSLENFPGNTIYF. The DNA for the CDR3 is TGTGCCAGCAGCTTAGAGAACTTCCCTGGAAACACCATATATTTT. The complete variable domain, with remaining parts taken from reference TRBV7-2 and TRBJ1-3, reads GAGVSQSPSNKVTEKGKDVELRCDPISGHTALYWYRQSLGQGLEFLIYFQGNSAPDKSGLPSDRFSAERTGGSVSTLTIQRTQQEDSAVYLCASSLENFPGNTIYFGEGSWLTVV.

The V and J genes are TRBV11-2 and TRBJ2-3; D not resolved. CDR3 length equals 13 residues. Per the germline V gene, CDR1 is SGHAT and CDR2 is FQNNGV. V dropped 0 bases and J dropped 4 bases, with 5 bases sitting between them. CDR3 region: CASSLEIADTQYF. The CDR3 bases are TGTGCCAGCAGCTTAGAAATCGCAGATACGCAGTATTTT.

This chain uses TRBV9 with TRBJ1-2, with D perhaps matching TRBD1 (6 bases). The germline gives CDR1 SGDLS, CDR2 YYNGEE. The CDR3 length is 16 residues. Between the trimmed V and J ends, which lost 4 bases and 4 bases, there was a span of 20 bases. The CDR3, as DNA: TGTGCCAGCAGCTCCACGCAGGGGAAACTCTTCTATGGCTACACCTTC. Translation: CASSSTQGKLFYGYTF.

The V and J genes are TRBV28 and TRBJ1-4, with 7 bases aligning to TRBD1. The CDR3 has 15 amino acids. In germline, CDR1 is MDHEN, CDR2 SYDVKM. V lost 4 bases, J lost 5 bases, and 7 bases stayed unmatched. The CDR3 DNA sequence: TGTGCCAGCAGTTCAACCGGGACAGAGAATGAAAAACTGTTTTTT. Residues: CASSSTGTENEKLFF.

The chain carries TRBV7-8 and TRBJ2-1; 9 bases line up with TRBD1. CDR1 is SGHVS, CDR2 FQNEAQ, per germline. The J segment lost 8 bases and the V segment lost 6 bases, leaving 17 bases of the junction unmatched. CDR3 length: 17 residues. CDR3 residues: CASRYVGAGTGLDEQFF. In DNA form, the CDR3 reads TGTGCCAGCAGATACGTGGGAGCCGGGACAGGGCTTGATGAGCAGTTCTTC.

The V and J genes are TRBV5-1 and TRBJ2-6; D unclear. The germline V gene encodes CDR1 SGHRS and CDR2 YFSETQ. The CDR3 runs 16 residues. The V gene lost 1 base and the J gene lost 4 bases, with 12 bases spanning the gap. The CDR3 DNA reads as TGCGCCAGCAGCTTGTCCGCCCCGCGAGGGGCCAACGTCCTGACTTTC. It translates to CASSLSAPRGANVLTF.

This clone has only a few counts. The chain employs TRBV19 and TRBJ1-3; the D is unclear. V shed 6 bases and J shed 0 bases, with 6 bases lying between them. Germline values: CDR1 LNHDA, CDR2 SQIVND (reference sequence). This CDR3 comprises 13 residues. The CDR3 DNA is TGTGCCAGTAGGGCAAGCTCTGGAAACACCATATATTTT. This sequence encodes CASRASSGNTIYF.

The gene calls are TRBV5-1 and TRBJ2-7; maybe TRBD1 (6 bases). This CDR3 has 16 residues. Trimming cost V 0 bases and J 0 bases, with 13 bases left between them. CDR1 and CDR2 from the germline V gene are SGHRS and YFSETQ. For the CDR3, the DNA is TGCGCCAGCAGCTTGGTGGGGCAGGGGACCTCCTACGAGCAGTACTTC. Protein sequence: CASSLVGQGTSYEQYF.

V usage is TRBV7-6 and J usage is TRBJ2-7; 8 nucleotides align to TRBD2. With 4 bases clipped from V and 2 bases from J, the junction kept 10 bases outside the gene matches. Germline loops: CDR1 SGHVS, CDR2 FNYEAQ. This CDR3 is built from 16 residues. The CDR3, as DNA: TGTGCCAGCAGCTCCTCCGGGGGGGCCTTCGCCTACGAGCAGTACTTC. It specifies CASSSSGGAFAYEQYF.

The rearrangement links TRBV28 to TRBJ2-1; 7 positions match TRBD2. The V gene end was trimmed by 7 bases and the J gene end by 4 bases; junction bases not matched to a gene: 10. CDR1 is MDHEN and CDR2 is SYDVKM in the germline V gene. The CDR3 consists of 15 residues. CDR3 sequence (DNA): TGTGCCAGCAACCCTAGCGGAGCCCTTTACAATGAGCAGTTCTTC. Its translation: CASNPSGALYNEQFF. The variable domain in full, completed from reference TRBV28 and TRBJ2-1, reads DVKVTQSSRYLVKRTGEKVFLECVQDMDHENMFWYRQDPGLGLRLIYFSYDVKMKEKGDIPEGYSVSREKKERFSLILESASTNQTSMYLCASNPSGALYNEQFFGPGTRLTVL.

The CDR3 DNA sequence: TGCGCCAGCAGCCCAGGAACAGGGGTCTATGGCTACACCTTC. Residues: CASSPGTGVYGYTF. This rearrangement joins TRBV4-3 to TRBJ1-2; 7 nucleotides match TRBD1. There are 14 residues in the CDR3. Germline assignment: CDR1 LGHNA and CDR2 YSLEER. V was clipped by 4 bases and J by 4 bases; unmatched bases: 6.

V gene TRBV7-9 combines with J gene TRBJ1-4; D unresolved. Germline CDR1 SEHNR, CDR2 FQNEAQ (reference sequence). The CDR3 spans 13 residues. Trimming shortened V by 3 bases and J by 6 bases, and 8 bases separated the two germline ends. This CDR3 is CASSFPNDEKLFF. In nucleotides, the CDR3 is TGTGCCAGCAGCTTTCCCAATGATGAAAAACTGTTTTTT.

V and J are TRBV2 and TRBJ1-2, with unresolved D. Trimming left V 8 bases short and J 5 bases short, with 12 bases between. Looked up from germline, CDR1 is SNHLY and CDR2 is FYNNEI. The CDR3 runs 12 residues. The CDR3 DNA reads as TGTGCCAGCCAAAAGGAGGGATATGGCTACACCTTC. Its translation is CASQKEGYGYTF.

In DNA form, the CDR3 reads TGTGCCAGCAGCAGCACCTCAGGGCGCCCTGGGGCCAACGTCCTGACTTTC. Its translation is CASSSTSGRPGANVLTF. The V gene is TRBV7-9, the J gene TRBJ2-6; D is perhaps TRBD1 (5 bases). The CDR3 runs to 17 residues. V lost 5 bases and J lost 2, with 16 bases in between. The V gene's germline CDR1 is SEHNR and CDR2 FQNEAQ (reference sequence).

The chain joins TRBV10-3 to TRBJ2-5; TRBD1 aligns across 7 bases. The closer fit of TRBJ2-7 to the DNA end suggests the J call may be wrong. CDR1 and CDR2 from the germline V gene are ENHRY and SYGVKD. This CDR3 region has 13 residues. CDR3 DNA: TGTGCCACCGCGAGTACAGGGGCCTACGAGCAGTACTTC. It specifies CATASTGAYEQYF.

This clone was picked up one time. The V call is TRBV2, the J call TRBJ1-2; D is uncertain. CDR1 and CDR2 from the germline V gene are SNHLY and FYNNEI. The CDR3 consists of 14 residues. The V end was cut by 6 bases, the J end by 0 bases, with 11 bases between. The CDR3 region is CASSSYGANYGYTF. CDR3 DNA sequence: TGTGCCAGCAGCTCGTACGGGGCTAACTATGGCTACACCTTC.

This clone was observed a handful of times. The rearrangement links TRBV28 to TRBJ2-1, with D possibly TRBD2 on 6 matching bases. The length of the CDR3 is 16 residues. Trimming removed 10 bases from V and 2 bases from J, with 21 bases in between. Germline CDR1 reads MDHEN; CDR2 reads SYDVKM. The CDR3 DNA sequence: TGTGCCACCTCCGGGAACCTAGCGCTACCCTACAATGAGCAGTTCTTC. It codes for CATSGNLALPYNEQFF.

The chain joins TRBV5-1 to TRBJ1-3, with 7 bases fitting TRBD1. The CDR3 totals 15 residues. Per the germline V gene, CDR1 is SGHRS and CDR2 is YFSETQ. Germline trimming cut 0 bases from V and 2 bases from J; bases unmatched to any gene: 2. The DNA of the CDR3 is TGCGCCAGCAGCTTGGCGACAGGGACTGGAAACACCATATATTTT. It is translated as CASSLATGTGNTIYF.

The V call is TRBV5-4, the J call TRBJ2-7, with D possibly matching TRBD2 (6 bases). Between the trimmed V and J ends, which lost 0 bases and 4 bases, there was a span of 14 bases. The length of the CDR3 is 15 residues. CDR1 and CDR2 from the germline V gene are SGHNT and YYREEE (reference sequence). Here the CDR3 reads CASSLDGGGNYEQYF. Written as DNA, the CDR3 is TGTGCCAGCAGCTTGGACGGGGGTGGCAATTACGAGCAGTACTTC.

The chain recombines TRBV27 with TRBJ1-2; TRBD1 is a possible D gene (5 bases). With 3 bases removed from V and 4 bases from J, the gap between germline ends came to 12 bases. Germline V gives CDR1 MNHEY, CDR2 SMNVEV (reference sequence). The CDR3 covers 14 residues. Written as DNA, the CDR3 is TGTGCCAGCAGTTTTAATGGGGCCTTCTATGGCTACACCTTC. Its translation is CASSFNGAFYGYTF.